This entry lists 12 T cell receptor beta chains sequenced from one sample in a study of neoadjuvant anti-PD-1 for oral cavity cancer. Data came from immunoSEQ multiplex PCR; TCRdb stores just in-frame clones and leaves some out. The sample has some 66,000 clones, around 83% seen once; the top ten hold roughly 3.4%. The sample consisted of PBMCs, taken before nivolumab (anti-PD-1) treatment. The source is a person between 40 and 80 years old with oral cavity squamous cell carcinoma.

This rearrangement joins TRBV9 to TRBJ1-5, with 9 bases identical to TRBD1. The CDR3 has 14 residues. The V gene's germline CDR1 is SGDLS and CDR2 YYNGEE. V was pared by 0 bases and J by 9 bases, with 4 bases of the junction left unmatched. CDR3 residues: CASSVAGTGPPQHF. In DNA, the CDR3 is TGTGCCAGCAGCGTAGCGGGGACAGGGCCGCCCCAGCATTTT.

The chain's CDR3 is CASSLASSPSSGRATGELFF. Here the CDR3 DNA reads TGTGCCAGCAGCTTAGCATCATCACCGTCTAGCGGGAGGGCTACCGGGGAGCTGTTTTTT. This chain links TRBV7-2 with TRBJ2-2; TRBD2 agrees at 12 bases. This CDR3 is built from 20 residues. CDR1 is SGHTA, CDR2 FQGNSA, per germline. Germline trimming cut 0 bases from V and 5 bases from J; bases unmatched to any gene: 13.

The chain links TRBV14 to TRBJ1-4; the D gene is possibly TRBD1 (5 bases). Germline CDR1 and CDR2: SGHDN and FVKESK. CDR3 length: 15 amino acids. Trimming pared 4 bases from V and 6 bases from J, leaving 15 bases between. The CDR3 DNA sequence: TGTGCCAGCAGCCGATACGGGACTCTAGATGAAAAACTGTTTTTT. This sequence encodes CASSRYGTLDEKLFF.

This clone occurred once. The CDR3 here is CASSELAGDTDTQYF. CDR3 coding DNA: TGTGCCAGCAGCGAACTAGCGGGGGACACAGATACGCAGTATTTT. J is TRBJ2-3 and V is TRBV2, with TRBD2 identical over 11 bases. CDR3 size: 15 residues. The germline V gene has CDR1 SNHLY and CDR2 FYNNEI. Losses at the gene ends were 6 bases for V and 2 bases for J; bases not matched to a gene: 4.

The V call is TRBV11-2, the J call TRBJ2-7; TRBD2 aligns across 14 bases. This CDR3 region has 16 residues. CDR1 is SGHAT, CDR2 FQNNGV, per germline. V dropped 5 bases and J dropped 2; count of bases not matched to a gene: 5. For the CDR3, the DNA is TGTGCCAGCAGCCAGAGACTAGCGGGAGGGCCCTACGAGCAGTACTTC. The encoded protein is CASSQRLAGGPYEQYF.

The CDR3 loop is CASREDKGRLAGELFF. The CDR3 region has the DNA TGTGCCAGCAGGGAGGACAAAGGCAGGTTGGCCGGGGAGCTGTTTTTT. This chain connects TRBV2 to TRBJ2-2; D is perhaps TRBD1 or TRBD2 (5 bases each). The CDR3 runs 16 residues. V lost 6 bases and J lost 6, with 20 bases in between. The germline gives CDR1 SNHLY, CDR2 FYNNEI.

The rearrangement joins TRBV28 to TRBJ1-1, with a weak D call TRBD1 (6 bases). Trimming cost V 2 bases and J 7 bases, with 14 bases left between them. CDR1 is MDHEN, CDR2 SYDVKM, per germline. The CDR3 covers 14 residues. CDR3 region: CASSLRGGRNEAFF. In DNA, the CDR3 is TGTGCCAGCAGTTTAAGGGGGGGGAGAAATGAAGCTTTCTTT.

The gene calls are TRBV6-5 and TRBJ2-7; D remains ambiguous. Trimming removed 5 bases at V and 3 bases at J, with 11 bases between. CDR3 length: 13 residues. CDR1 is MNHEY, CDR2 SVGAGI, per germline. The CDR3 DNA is TGTGCCAGCAGTGAAGTCAACAACTACGAGCAGTACTTC. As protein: CASSEVNNYEQYF.

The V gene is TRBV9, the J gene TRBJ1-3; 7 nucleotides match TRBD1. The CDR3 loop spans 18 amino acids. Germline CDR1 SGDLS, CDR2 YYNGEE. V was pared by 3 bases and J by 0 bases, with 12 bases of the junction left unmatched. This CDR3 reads CASSEGPGTDSSGNTIYF. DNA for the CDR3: TGTGCCAGCAGCGAGGGACCTGGGACAGATAGCTCTGGAAACACCATATATTTT.

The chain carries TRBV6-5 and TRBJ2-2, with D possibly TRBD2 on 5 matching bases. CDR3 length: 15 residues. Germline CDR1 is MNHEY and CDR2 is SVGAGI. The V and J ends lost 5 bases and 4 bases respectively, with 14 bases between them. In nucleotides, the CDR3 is TGTGCCAGCAGTAACCCCGGGGTGGTCACCGGGGAGCTGTTTTTT. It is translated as CASSNPGVVTGELFF.

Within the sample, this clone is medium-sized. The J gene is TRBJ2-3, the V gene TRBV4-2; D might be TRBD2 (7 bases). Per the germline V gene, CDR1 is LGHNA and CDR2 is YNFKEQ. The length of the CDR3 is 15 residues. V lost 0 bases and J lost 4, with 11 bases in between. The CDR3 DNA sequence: TGTGCCAGCAGCCAAGATTTAGGGGGGGCAGATACGCAGTATTTT. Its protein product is CASSQDLGGADTQYF.

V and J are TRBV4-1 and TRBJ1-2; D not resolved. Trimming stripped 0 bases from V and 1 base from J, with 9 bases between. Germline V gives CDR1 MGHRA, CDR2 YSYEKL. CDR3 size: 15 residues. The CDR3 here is CASSQDRILNYGYTF. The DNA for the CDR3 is TGCGCCAGCAGCCAAGATCGCATTCTTAACTATGGCTACACCTTC.